This T cell receptor (beta chain) was sequenced in a study of response to subunit inactivated influenza vaccine. One entry per CDR3 protein, called by TCRdb with MiXCR from the RT-PCR reads. Of 430,000 or so distinct CDR3 sequences listed, approximately 11% are singletons. Trimming cost V 0 bases and J 2 bases, with 4 bases left between them. The germline CDR1 and CDR2 sequences are LGHNA and YNFKEQ. The CDR3 spans 13 residues. This sample comprised PBMCs from blood, obtained about 40 days after vaccination. V is TRBV4-2 and J is TRBJ1-1; D gene uncertain. The receptor was isolated from a man aged 45-65 years who received an inactivated influenza vaccine. In DNA form, the CDR3 reads TGTGCCAGCAGCCAAGAGGTTAACACTGAAGCTTTCTTT. This encodes CASSQEVNTEAFF.